The TCR beta chain described here comes from a study of cytomegalovirus exposure and HLA in healthy donors. The PCR was carried out with 60 Vbeta primers and 13 Jbeta primers. Source study methods: About 12 million of some 80 million unique TCR beta chains were shared, per a later count. Assay: immunoSEQ multiplex PCR; the TCRdb copy retains only in-frame clones and omits some. V and J calls plus clone size are reproduced from that table; the DNA served to infer D and trimming. The sample shows 170,000 or so clones, 60% to 85% of them seen only once. Germline CDR1 and CDR2: LNHDA and SQIVND (reference sequence). CDR3 length: 13 residues. Trimming stripped 7 bases from V and 12 bases from J, with 19 bases between.

This receptor was obtained from a woman aged 25-40 years in good health and CMV-seronegative. This chain links TRBV19 with TRBJ2-1; TRBD2 is a possible D gene (7 bases). The source material was PBMCs. Here the CDR3 reads CASKGGGQSGQFF. The CDR3 nucleotides are TGTGCCAGTAAGGGCGGGGGCCAGTCTGGGCAGTTCTTC. Drawing the rest from reference TRBV19 and TRBJ2-1, the complete variable domain is DGGITQSPKYLFRKEGQNVTLSCEQNLNHDAMYWYRQDPGQGLRLIYYSQIVNDFQKGDIAEGYSVSREKKESFPLTVTSAQKNPTAFYLCASKGGGQSGQFFGPGTRLTVL.